A single sample is the source of the 30 T cell receptor beta chains below, sequenced in a study of cytomegalovirus exposure and HLA in healthy donors. The primer mix had 60 Vbeta and 13 Jbeta primers. Generated by immunoSEQ multiplex PCR, the TCRdb table keeps only in-frame clones and is missing some. The profile shows about 150,000 clones, around 80% of them singletons. The sequencing input was PBMCs. These receptors were collected from a woman aged 50 to 65 in good health and CMV-seropositive.

The chain uses TRBV7-9 and TRBJ2-7, with D possibly being TRBD1 (6 bases). From germline, CDR1 is SEHNR and CDR2 FQNEAQ (reference sequence). V lost 3 bases and J lost 3, with 12 bases in between. This CDR3 region has 14 residues. The CDR3 region is CASSLAGVDYEQYF. The DNA for the CDR3 is TGTGCCAGCAGCTTGGCAGGGGTGGACTACGAGCAGTACTTC.

This clone was counted between two and nine times. The chain couples TRBV7-8 to TRBJ1-1; no clear D. V lost 6 bases and J 3 bases, leaving 14 bases between the germline ends. The germline CDR1 and CDR2 sequences are SGHVS and FQNEAQ. CDR3 length: 14 amino acids. CDR3 protein: CASRKASGYTEAFF. DNA for the CDR3: TGTGCCAGCAGGAAAGCCAGCGGCTACACTGAAGCTTTCTTT.

The chain links TRBV7-9 to TRBJ1-4; no clear D. Germline-derived CDR1 and CDR2 are SEHNR and FQNEAQ (reference sequence). Trimming cost V 5 bases and J 5 bases, with 12 bases left between them. This CDR3 contains 14 residues. In DNA form, the CDR3 reads TGTGCCAGCAGCGCTGATTGGGCGAATGAAAAACTGTTTTTT. Its protein product is CASSADWANEKLFF.

The chain couples TRBV29-1 to TRBJ2-2; TRBD1 matches 10 bases. V shed 5 bases and J 5 bases; nucleotides not matched to a gene: 5. Germline values: CDR1 SQVTM, CDR2 ANQGSEA. The CDR3 covers 14 residues. CDR3 nucleotides: TGCAGCGTTTCCCGGGACAGGGGAACCGGGGAGCTGTTTTTT. It specifies CSVSRDRGTGELFF.

CDR3 bases: TGTGCCAGTAGTCTCCGGGAGGGCCTCGGGTCCCAGCATTTT. Residues: CASSLREGLGSQHF. V and J are TRBV19 and TRBJ1-5; D is ambiguous. Germline-derived CDR1 and CDR2 are LNHDA and SQIVND (reference sequence). This CDR3 region has 14 residues. With 5 bases removed from V and 11 bases from J, the gap between germline ends came to 19 bases.

The chain couples TRBV19 to TRBJ1-2, with TRBD1 matching over 7 bases. CDR3 length equals 12 residues. After removal of 8 bases from V and 4 bases from J, the junction contained 4 bases not matched to a gene. CDR1 LNHDA and CDR2 SQIVND come from the germline V gene (reference sequence). CDR3 protein: CASGRGLYGYTF. The CDR3, as DNA: TGTGCCAGTGGTAGGGGGCTCTATGGCTACACCTTC.

The rearrangement uses TRBV5-4 and TRBJ2-2; perhaps TRBD1 as D (5 bases). Trimming removed 2 bases from V and 8 bases from J, with 19 bases in between. The germline gives CDR1 SGHNT, CDR2 YYREEE (reference sequence). This CDR3 has 16 residues. The CDR3 coding sequence is TGTGCCAGCAGCTTTTTGGAGACAGCCCCGAGAGGGGAGCTGTTTTTT. Protein product: CASSFLETAPRGELFF.

The chain couples TRBV6-1 to TRBJ2-7, with D uncertain. Trimming cost V 1 base and J 2 bases, with 24 bases left between them. Germline V gene lookup returns CDR1 MNHNS and CDR2 SASEGT. The CDR3 sequence is 19 residues long. The chain's CDR3 is CASSEVGVGSTARAYEQYF. In DNA, the CDR3 is TGTGCCAGCAGTGAAGTCGGAGTGGGTAGCACGGCCCGCGCCTACGAGCAGTACTTC.

The J gene is TRBJ1-2, the V gene TRBV30; D possibly corresponds to TRBD1 (6 bases). Trimming removed 0 bases from V and 8 bases from J, with 13 bases in between. CDR3 length equals 13 residues. Germline V gene data show CDR1 as GTSNPN and CDR2 as SVGIG (reference sequence). The CDR3 DNA sequence: TGTGCCTGGAGTGTAGTACAGGGTGGAGGCTACACCTTC. Translating it yields CAWSVVQGGGYTF.

The chain is built from TRBV25-1 and TRBJ2-3, with TRBD1 matching 7 bases. The germline V gene encodes CDR1 MGHDK and CDR2 SYGVNS. With V trimmed by 7 bases and J by 9 bases, 10 bases remained unmatched. The CDR3 sequence is 13 residues long. The CDR3 coding sequence is TGTGCCAGCACCCACCCCGGGACAGCAACGCAGTATTTT. This encodes CASTHPGTATQYF.

This chain joins TRBV29-1 and TRBJ2-7; 7 positions agree with TRBD2. Germline V CDR1 and CDR2: SQVTM, ANQGSEA. V trimming: 6 bases; J trimming: 3 bases; junction bases outside the gene matches: 23. The CDR3 runs to 18 residues. CDR3 region: CSVAPSGWEGWDFYEQYF. CDR3 DNA: TGCAGCGTCGCCCCGTCCGGCTGGGAGGGCTGGGATTTCTACGAGCAGTACTTC.

The rearrangement uses TRBV29-1 and TRBJ1-4; the match to TRBD1 covers 8 bases. V dropped 6 bases and J dropped 7; count of bases not matched to a gene: 4. The CDR3 length is 12 residues. CDR1 and CDR2 (germline): SQVTM, ANQGSEA. The chain's CDR3 is CSVGQGGEKLFF. Written as DNA, the CDR3 is TGCAGCGTCGGACAGGGTGGTGAAAAACTGTTTTTT. Full variable domain (outside the CDR3, taken from reference TRBV29-1 and TRBJ1-4): SAVISQKPSRDICQRGTSLTIQCQVDSQVTMMFWYRQQPGQSLTLIATANQGSEATYESGFVIDKFPISRPNLTFSTLTVSNMSPEDSSIYLCSVGQGGEKLFFGSGTQLSVL.

The V call is TRBV28, the J call TRBJ1-3; D not certain. CDR1 MDHEN and CDR2 SYDVKM come from the germline V gene. Between the trimmed V and J ends, which lost 5 bases and 0 bases, there was a span of 14 bases. This CDR3 has 16 residues. The chain's CDR3 is CASSPGGLDSGNTIYF. The CDR3 DNA sequence: TGTGCCAGCAGTCCCGGCGGACTGGACTCTGGAAACACCATATATTTT.

Only one count was recorded for this clone. The gene calls are TRBV18 and TRBJ2-7; the D is unclear. Trimming pared 6 bases from V and 5 bases from J, leaving 8 bases between. This CDR3 region has 11 residues. Germline V lookup: CDR1 KGHSH, CDR2 LQKENI. The CDR3 loop is CASSYSHEQYF. CDR3 bases: TGTGCCAGCTCCTACAGCCACGAGCAGTACTTC.

This clone showed up just once. V is TRBV29-1 and J is TRBJ2-3; 12 nucleotides line up with TRBD2. Germline V gene lookup returns CDR1 SQVTM and CDR2 ANQGSEA. The CDR3 sequence is 15 residues long. Germline trimming cut 4 bases from V and 3 bases from J; bases unmatched to any gene: 5. This CDR3 is CSVGASGGGTDTQYF. CDR3 in DNA: TGCAGCGTTGGGGCTAGCGGGGGGGGGACAGATACGCAGTATTTT.

The rearrangement joins TRBV11-2 to TRBJ2-1; weak D call: TRBD2 (5 bases). Trimming took off 1 base at V and 9 bases at J, with 7 bases between the two ends. The CDR3 extends over 12 amino acids. Germline V lookup: CDR1 SGHAT, CDR2 FQNNGV. The CDR3, as DNA: TGTGCCAGCAGCTTAGGGAGGTTTGAGCAGTTCTTC. It translates to CASSLGRFEQFF.

This chain joins TRBV7-2 and TRBJ2-1; 7 nucleotides match TRBD2. With V trimmed by 0 bases and J by 4 bases, 6 bases remained unmatched. Germline lookup yields CDR1 SGHTA and CDR2 FQGNSA. CDR3 length: 16 amino acids. The CDR3 region is CASSLALWEGYNEQFF. DNA for the CDR3: TGTGCCAGCAGCTTAGCGCTTTGGGAGGGGTACAATGAGCAGTTCTTC.

The rearrangement joins TRBV7-2 to TRBJ2-1; TRBD2 is a possible D gene (6 bases). The CDR3 consists of 15 residues. Germline values: CDR1 SGHTA, CDR2 FQGNSA. V dropped 5 bases and J dropped 4 bases, with 15 bases sitting between them. CDR3 nucleotide sequence: TGTGCCAGCAGCCCTACTCGGGACTCATACAATGAGCAGTTCTTC. Translating it yields CASSPTRDSYNEQFF.

The CDR3 DNA reads as TGTGCCAGCAGTGAATACCGGGACAGGGGCTACAATGAGCAGTTCTTC. Protein product: CASSEYRDRGYNEQFF. V usage is TRBV25-1 and J usage is TRBJ2-1, with 10 nucleotides matching TRBD1. CDR3 size: 16 residues. Germline V gene data show CDR1 as MGHDK and CDR2 as SYGVNS. The V gene end was trimmed by 0 bases and the J gene end by 3 bases; junction bases not matched to a gene: 2.

The rearrangement uses TRBV5-6 and TRBJ1-2; the D gene is possibly TRBD1 (5 bases). This CDR3 spans 12 amino acids. V lost 4 bases and J lost 4, with 8 bases in between. CDR1 SGHDT and CDR2 YYEEEE come from the germline V gene. In DNA form, the CDR3 reads TGTGCCAGCAGCCCTAGGGGCTATGGCTACACCTTC. Translating gives CASSPRGYGYTF.

The V and J genes are TRBV19 and TRBJ1-2, with 7 bases that match TRBD1. CDR1 and CDR2 from the germline V gene are LNHDA and SQIVND (reference sequence). Trimming at V came to 10 bases and at J to 1 base, leaving 6 bases not matched to a gene. This CDR3 is built from 13 residues. In DNA, the CDR3 is TGTGCCACCAATAGGGGGCTTAACTATGGCTACACCTTC. It translates to CATNRGLNYGYTF.

The chain has TRBV29-1 and TRBJ2-7; D is unresolved. This CDR3 is 13 amino acids long. V shed 3 bases and J shed 1 base, with 10 bases lying between them. From germline, CDR1 is SQVTM and CDR2 ANQGSEA. CDR3 DNA sequence: TGCAGCGTTGAGACGGCGGCTTCCTACGAGCAGTACTTC. Its translation: CSVETAASYEQYF.

CDR3 residues: CASSTSDIHYEQYF. The DNA of the CDR3 is TGTGCCAGCAGTACCTCGGACATACACTACGAGCAGTACTTC. The chain links TRBV28 to TRBJ2-7; a possible D gene is TRBD1 (5 bases). The CDR3 consists of 14 residues. The germline V gene encodes CDR1 MDHEN and CDR2 SYDVKM. Trimming cost V 5 bases and J 3 bases, with 14 bases left between them.

Only a few counts were recorded for this clone. The rearrangement joins TRBV6-5 to TRBJ2-2; 8 bases align to TRBD1. This CDR3 spans 14 amino acids. The V gene end was trimmed by 7 bases and the J gene end by 8 bases; junction bases not matched to a gene: 9. The germline CDR1 and CDR2 sequences are MNHEY and SVGAGI. Written as DNA, the CDR3 is TGTGCCAGCAAGACGGACAGGGTGGTAGGGGAGCTGTTTTTT. Translating gives CASKTDRVVGELFF.

The V call is TRBV9, the J call TRBJ2-5; 9 nucleotides match TRBD2. The CDR3 has 18 amino acids. Germline assignment: CDR1 SGDLS and CDR2 YYNGEE. V gave up 0 bases and J gave up 0 bases; unmatched junction bases: 9. CDR3 protein: CASSVGWPSGTYQETQYF. CDR3 DNA: TGTGCCAGCAGCGTAGGTTGGCCTAGCGGGACATACCAAGAGACCCAGTACTTC.

The CDR3 DNA sequence: TGTGCCAGCAGTTTCGGGAATACCAATTCACCCCTCCACTTT. Translated: CASSFGNTNSPLHF. This chain connects TRBV28 to TRBJ1-6; unclear D gene. Germline CDR1 is MDHEN and CDR2 is SYDVKM. CDR3 size: 14 residues. Deletions cut 3 bases from V and 7 bases from J, with 10 bases between.

A single count supports this clone. This chain uses TRBV12-2 with TRBJ1-1; the D call TRBD1 from the table was never checked on the DNA. TRBV12-2 is assigned pseudogene status. The CDR3 contains 20 residues. CDR3 in amino acids: CASRLVPMDRSPFMNTEAFF. The CDR3 DNA reads TGTGCAAGTCGCTTAGTCCCGATGGACAGATCCCCGTTCATGAACACTGAAGCTTTCTTT.

The V gene is TRBV7-2, the J gene TRBJ2-2, with TRBD2 matching over 7 bases. The CDR3 has 16 residues. CDR1 and CDR2 (germline): SGHTA, FQGNSA. V lost 5 bases to trimming and J lost 5 bases; unmatched junction nucleotides: 11. The DNA for the CDR3 is TGTGCCAGCAGCGCCCGGGGCGGGAGTGGGACCGGGGAGCTGTTTTTT. Translating gives CASSARGGSGTGELFF.

This chain joins TRBV9 and TRBJ1-1; 7 bases agree with TRBD1. CDR1 SGDLS and CDR2 YYNGEE come from the germline V gene. The CDR3 consists of 15 residues. Trimming took 3 bases from V and 1 from J; bases not matched to a gene: 6. For the CDR3, the DNA is TGTGCCAGCAGCGCCTACAGGGGCGGGAACACTGAAGCTTTCTTT. Its protein product is CASSAYRGGNTEAFF.

This rearrangement joins TRBV7-6 to TRBJ1-2; no reliable D call. This CDR3 is 16 amino acids long. V was pared by 4 bases and J by 4 bases, with 19 bases between. The germline V gene has CDR1 SGHVS and CDR2 FNYEAQ. The CDR3 reads CASSSSSSKSTYGYTF. The CDR3 nucleotides read TGTGCCAGCAGCTCGTCTAGCTCGAAATCAACCTATGGCTACACCTTC.